Presented here are 25 T cell receptor beta chains from one specimen sequenced in a study of human T cells and chemical hapten exposure. TCRdb reprocessed the 5' RACE reads with MiXCR, giving one entry per CDR3 protein. This sample has over 95,000 distinct CDR3 sequences, with around 20% found just once. Extraction yielded total RNA from whole blood (unfractionated). These receptors originate from a human donor in good health.

This clonotype was observed at least ten times. This chain joins TRBV4-1 and TRBJ2-4; maybe TRBD2 (6 bases). The CDR3 runs 18 residues. Trimming left V 0 bases short and J 1 base short, with 16 bases between. Germline V gene data show CDR1 as MGHRA and CDR2 as YSYEKL. Written as DNA, the CDR3 is TGCGCCAGCAGCCAAGATCGGGGGTCCAAGGCGGCCAAAAACATTCAGTACTTC. This codes for CASSQDRGSKAAKNIQYF.

The sample holds a few counts of this clonotype. The rearrangement joins TRBV24-1 to TRBJ1-5; 8 bases fit TRBD1. J was trimmed by 0 bases and V by 5 bases; bases with no gene match: 5. The CDR3 runs 16 residues. Germline CDR1 KGHDR, CDR2 SFDVKD. The CDR3 region has the DNA TGTGCCACCAGTGGTGGGACAGGAAATAGCAATCAGCCCCAGCATTTT. As protein: CATSGGTGNSNQPQHF.

This clonotype was counted ten times or more. CDR3 protein: CASSLSPGYEQYF. The CDR3 DNA sequence: TGTGCCAGCAGTTTATCACCGGGGTACGAGCAGTACTTC. V gene TRBV27 combines with J gene TRBJ2-7; tentative D call: TRBD2 (5 bases). The V and J ends lost 0 bases and 4 bases respectively, with 7 bases between them. CDR1 is MNHEY and CDR2 is SMNVEV in the germline V gene (reference sequence). This CDR3 region has 13 residues.

This clonotype was counted between two and nine times. This chain connects TRBV12-3 or TRBV12-4 to TRBJ2-7, with D possibly matching TRBD1 (5 bases). V was shortened by 3 bases and J by 0 bases, with 6 bases between the two germline ends. The length of the CDR3 is 13 residues. For the CDR3, the DNA is TGTGCCAGCAGTTTCAGGGACTCCTACGAGCAGTACTTC. Translation gives CASSFRDSYEQYF.

The chain uses TRBV24-1 and TRBJ2-3; the match to TRBD1 covers 7 bases. The germline gives CDR1 KGHDR, CDR2 SFDVKD. This CDR3 has 13 residues. Unmatched junction bases numbered 6, after V lost 9 bases and J lost 4 bases. In DNA form, the CDR3 reads TGTGCCACCGCCCAAGACAGGGCAGATACGCAGTATTTT. The encoded protein is CATAQDRADTQYF.

The rearrangement joins TRBV6-4 to TRBJ2-2; D uncertain. This CDR3 spans 13 amino acids. Trimming took 0 bases from V and 3 from J, leaving 2 bases between them. CDR1 MRHNA and CDR2 SNTAGT come from the germline V gene. CDR3 region: CASSDSDTGELFF. The CDR3 DNA sequence: TGTGCCAGCAGTGACTCCGACACCGGGGAGCTGTTTTTT.

This clonotype has only a few counts. CDR3 residues: CASSLEAGGPNEQFF. The CDR3 nucleotides are TGTGCCAGCAGCTTAGAAGCGGGAGGGCCGAATGAGCAGTTCTTC. V gene TRBV11-3 combines with J gene TRBJ2-1, with 10 bases identical to TRBD2. The junction had 3 bases not matched to a gene; V was cut back by 0 bases and J by 7 bases. Germline V CDR1 and CDR2: SGHNT, YENEEA. The CDR3 runs 15 residues.

Regarding this clonotype: The junction departs from germline at one end; a sequencing error may be responsible. V usage is TRBV6-2 or TRBV6-3 and J usage is TRBJ2-7; D may be TRBD2 (6 bases). Germline lookup yields CDR1 MNHEY and CDR2 SVGEGT. This CDR3 contains 15 residues. CDR3 in amino acids: CASSYVGGTSYGQYF. The CDR3 nucleotides are TGTGCCAGCAGTTACGTGGGCGGGACCTCCTACGGGCAGTACTTC.

The genes are TRBV20-1 and TRBJ2-3; no clear D. In germline, CDR1 is DFQATT, CDR2 SNEGSKA (reference sequence). Between the trimmed V and J ends, which lost 3 bases and 2 bases, there was a span of 0 bases. The CDR3 is made up of 10 amino acids. The CDR3 bases are TGCAGTGCTAGCACAGATACGCAGTATTTT. Translating it yields CSASTDTQYF.

This clonotype has just a few counts. The chain employs TRBV5-1 and TRBJ2-7, with 9 bases fitting TRBD1. V trimming: 6 bases; J trimming: 4 bases; junction bases outside the gene matches: 11. The CDR3 is 15 amino acids. The germline gives CDR1 SGHRS, CDR2 YFSETQ. The CDR3 DNA sequence: TGCGCCAGCAATAAGATGACAGGGGGGATATACGAGCAGTACTTC. Translation gives CASNKMTGGIYEQYF.

This clonotype was found a few times. This chain uses TRBV28 with TRBJ2-2, with TRBD2 matching over 10 bases. Unmatched junction bases numbered 16, after V lost 2 bases and J lost 4 bases. From germline, CDR1 is MDHEN and CDR2 SYDVKM. The CDR3 runs to 20 residues. The CDR3 DNA follows: TGTGCCAGCAGTTTAATTCCCGGTGGGACTAGCGCGAGGGGCACCGGGGAGCTGTTTTTT. Translating it yields CASSLIPGGTSARGTGELFF.

This clonotype appeared a few times. This chain links TRBV15 with TRBJ2-3; a possible D gene is TRBD1 (5 bases). V was pared by 0 bases and J by 4 bases, with 8 bases between. The CDR3 consists of 14 residues. Germline loops: CDR1 LNHNV, CDR2 YYDKDF (reference sequence). The CDR3 is CATSRDVRADTQYF. CDR3 sequence (DNA): TGTGCCACCAGCAGAGATGTCAGGGCAGATACGCAGTATTTT.

The J gene is TRBJ2-7, the V gene TRBV10-3; 9 bases map to TRBD1. The V and J ends lost 6 bases and 3 bases, in that order; junction bases with no gene match: 3. CDR3 length equals 13 residues. The V gene's germline CDR1 is ENHRY and CDR2 SYGVKD. The CDR3 DNA reads TGTGCCATCAGCAAGGACAGGGGCTACGAGCAGTACTTC. Translation: CAISKDRGYEQYF.

This chain connects TRBV7-8 to TRBJ2-5; D not certain. V was clipped by 3 bases and J by 4 bases, with 6 bases between them. The CDR3 sequence is 12 residues long. Germline assignment: CDR1 SGHVS and CDR2 FQNEAQ. CDR3 residues: CASSFSRETQYF. The CDR3 nucleotides are TGTGCCAGCAGCTTCAGCCGAGAGACCCAGTACTTC.

The chain has TRBV4-1 and TRBJ2-7; D may be TRBD2 (6 bases). Between the trimmed V and J ends, which lost 4 bases and 6 bases, there was a span of 7 bases. There are 11 residues in the CDR3. CDR1 and CDR2 from the germline V gene are MGHRA and YSYEKL. CDR3 coding DNA: TGCGCCAGCAGCCTGGGGGGCGAGCAGTACTTC. This encodes CASSLGGEQYF.

This clonotype was seen a few times. The genes are TRBV20-1 and TRBJ2-3, with D possibly TRBD1 on 6 matching bases. The germline gives CDR1 DFQATT, CDR2 SNEGSKA (reference sequence). This CDR3 contains 14 residues. V lost 6 bases and J 0 bases, leaving 13 bases between the germline ends. DNA of the CDR3: TGCAGTGCCAACAGGGCAGGGAGCACAGATACGCAGTATTTT. This gives the protein CSANRAGSTDTQYF.

V gene TRBV5-5 combines with J gene TRBJ1-5; D gene unclear. Trimming took off 4 bases at V and 2 bases at J, with 7 bases between the two ends. This CDR3 comprises 13 residues. CDR1 and CDR2 (germline): SGHKS, YYEKEE (reference sequence). In DNA form, the CDR3 reads TGTGCCAGCAGCCGGACTGGCAATCAGCCCCAGCATTTT. It translates to CASSRTGNQPQHF.

J is TRBJ2-3 and V is TRBV9; perhaps TRBD2 as D (5 bases). CDR3 length: 16 amino acids. The V and J ends lost 0 bases and 2 bases respectively, with 13 bases between them. In germline, CDR1 is SGDLS, CDR2 YYNGEE. Written as DNA, the CDR3 is TGTGCCAGCAGCGTAGATGGGTTAGCGCTCACAGATACGCAGTATTTT. Amino acid sequence: CASSVDGLALTDTQYF.

The chain joins TRBV6-2 or TRBV6-3 to TRBJ2-1, with 10 bases lining up with TRBD2. The CDR3 has 15 amino acids. V was pared by 5 bases and J by 7 bases, with 8 bases of the junction left unmatched. Germline lookup yields CDR1 MNHEY and CDR2 SVGEGT. The CDR3: CASSGLAGAWNEQFF. Here the CDR3 DNA reads TGTGCCAGCAGTGGGCTAGCGGGAGCGTGGAATGAGCAGTTCTTC.

A few counts support this clonotype. The V gene is TRBV2, the J gene TRBJ1-5; possible D gene TRBD1, 5 bases. The CDR3 is 13 residues long. Germline assignment: CDR1 SNHLY and CDR2 FYNNEI. Trimming shortened V by 5 bases and J by 4 bases, and 9 bases separated the two germline ends. The CDR3 nucleotides are TGTGCCAGCAGTAGGGACGCTAATCAGCCCCAGCATTTT. Translation gives CASSRDANQPQHF. Looking up the rest from reference TRBV2 and TRBJ1-5 gives the full variable domain: EPEVTQTPSHQVTQMGQEVILRCVPISNHLYFYWYRQILGQKVEFLVSFYNNEISEKSEIFDDQFSVERPDGSNFTLKIRSTKLEDSAMYFCASSRDANQPQHFGDGTRLSIL.

This clonotype was detected once. Mismatch with germline at one junction end may stem from a read error. The V gene is TRBV12-3 or TRBV12-4, the J gene TRBJ2-1; 12 bases map to TRBD2. The CDR3 spans 14 residues. CDR3 coding DNA: TGTACCAGCAGTCTAGCGGGAGGGTCGATTGAGCAGTTCTTC. Its protein product is CTSSLAGGSIEQFF.

This chain uses TRBV30 with TRBJ2-5; 8 bases map to TRBD1. With V trimmed by 4 bases and J by 4 bases, 5 bases remained unmatched. Per the germline V gene, CDR1 is GTSNPN and CDR2 is SVGIG (reference sequence). CDR3 length: 13 residues. The CDR3 here is CAWNFDRGETQYF. CDR3 coding DNA: TGTGCCTGGAATTTCGACAGGGGAGAGACCCAGTACTTC. Complete variable domain (other parts from reference TRBV30 and TRBJ2-5): SQTIHQWPATLVQPVGSPLSLECTVEGTSNPNLYWYRQAAGRGLQLLFYSVGIGQISSEVPQNLSASRPQDRQFILSSKKLLLSDSGFYLCAWNFDRGETQYFGPGTRLLVL.

The rearrangement links TRBV5-1 to TRBJ2-3, with 8 bases aligning to TRBD2. Germline CDR1 SGHRS, CDR2 YFSETQ. CDR3 length equals 16 residues. V lost 0 bases to trimming and J lost 5 bases; unmatched junction nucleotides: 8. CDR3: CASSLAEAGERDTQYF. As DNA, the CDR3 is TGCGCCAGCAGCTTGGCGGAAGCGGGAGAAAGAGATACGCAGTATTTT.

V usage is TRBV12-3 or TRBV12-4 and J usage is TRBJ2-1; 8 positions agree with TRBD2. Trimming cost V 7 bases and J 9 bases; bases outside gene matches: 8. The CDR3 runs to 13 residues. The CDR3 nucleotides read TGTGCCAGCACCCCGGGAGGGGAGCGTGAGCAGTTCTTC. Its translation is CASTPGGEREQFF.

This chain uses TRBV13 with TRBJ2-7, with 9 bases aligning to TRBD2. The CDR3 has 17 residues. The J segment lost 2 bases and the V segment lost 3 bases, leaving 11 bases of the junction unmatched. CDR1 and CDR2 (germline): PRHDT, FYEKMQ (reference sequence). The CDR3 here is CASSFSGSPLTAYEQYF. The CDR3 nucleotides read TGTGCCAGCAGCTTTAGCGGGAGCCCCCTAACTGCCTACGAGCAGTACTTC.